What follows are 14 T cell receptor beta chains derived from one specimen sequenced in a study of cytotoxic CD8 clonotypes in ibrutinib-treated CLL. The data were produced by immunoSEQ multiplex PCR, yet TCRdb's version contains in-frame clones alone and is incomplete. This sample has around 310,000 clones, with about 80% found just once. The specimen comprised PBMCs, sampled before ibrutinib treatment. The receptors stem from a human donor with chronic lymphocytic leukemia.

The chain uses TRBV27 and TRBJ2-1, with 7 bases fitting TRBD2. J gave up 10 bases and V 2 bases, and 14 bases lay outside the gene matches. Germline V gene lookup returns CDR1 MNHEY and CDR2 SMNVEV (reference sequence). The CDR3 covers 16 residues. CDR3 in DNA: TGTGCCAGCAGTTTAGGGCTAGCGGCCCCTTTGGCGGAGCAGTTCTTC. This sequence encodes CASSLGLAAPLAEQFF.

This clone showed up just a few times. CDR3 residues: CASNVDRSTYEQYF. Here the CDR3 DNA reads TGTGCCAGCAACGTAGACAGGTCTACCTACGAGCAGTACTTC. The chain couples TRBV5-6 to TRBJ2-7; D may be TRBD1 (6 bases). The germline V and J ends were trimmed by 6 bases and 2 bases, with 15 bases remaining between them. Germline V gives CDR1 SGHDT, CDR2 YYEEEE. There are 14 residues in the CDR3.

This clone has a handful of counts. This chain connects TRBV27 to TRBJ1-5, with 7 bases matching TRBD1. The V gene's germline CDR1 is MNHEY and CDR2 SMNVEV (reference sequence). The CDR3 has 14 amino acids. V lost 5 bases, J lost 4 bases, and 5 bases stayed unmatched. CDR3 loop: CASSETGRNQPQHF. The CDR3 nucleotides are TGTGCCAGCAGTGAGACAGGGAGGAATCAGCCCCAGCATTTT.

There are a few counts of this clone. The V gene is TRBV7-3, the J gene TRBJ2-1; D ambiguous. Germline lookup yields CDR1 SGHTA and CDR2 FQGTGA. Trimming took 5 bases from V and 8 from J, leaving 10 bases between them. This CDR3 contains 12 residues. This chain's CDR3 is CASSGDGYEQFF. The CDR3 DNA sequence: TGTGCCAGCAGCGGAGATGGGTATGAGCAGTTCTTC.

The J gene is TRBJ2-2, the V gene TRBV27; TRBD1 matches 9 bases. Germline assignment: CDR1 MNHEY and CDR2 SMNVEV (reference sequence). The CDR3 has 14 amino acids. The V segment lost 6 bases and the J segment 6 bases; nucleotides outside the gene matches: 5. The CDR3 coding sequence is TGTGCCAGCAGATTCACAGGGGGCTCCGGGGAGCTGTTTTTT. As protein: CASRFTGGSGELFF.

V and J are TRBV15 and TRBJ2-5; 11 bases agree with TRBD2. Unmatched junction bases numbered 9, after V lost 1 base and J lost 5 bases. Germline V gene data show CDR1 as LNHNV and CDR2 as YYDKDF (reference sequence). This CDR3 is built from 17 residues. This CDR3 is CATSRGGSSGRTETQYF. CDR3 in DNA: TGTGCCACCAGCAGAGGAGGGTCTAGCGGGAGGACCGAGACCCAGTACTTC.

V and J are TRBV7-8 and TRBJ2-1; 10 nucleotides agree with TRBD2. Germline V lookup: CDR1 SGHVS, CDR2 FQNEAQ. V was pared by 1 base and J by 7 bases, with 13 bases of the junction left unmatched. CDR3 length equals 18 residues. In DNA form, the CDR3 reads TGTGCCAGCAGCTTAGTGGCTAGCGGGAGTAGAGGGGGAAATGAGCAGTTCTTC. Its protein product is CASSLVASGSRGGNEQFF.

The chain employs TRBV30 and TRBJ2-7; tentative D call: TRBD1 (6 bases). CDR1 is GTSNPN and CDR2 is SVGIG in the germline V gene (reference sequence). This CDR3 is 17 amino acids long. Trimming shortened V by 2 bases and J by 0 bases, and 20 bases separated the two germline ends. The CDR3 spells CAWSPTGIAHNSYEQYF. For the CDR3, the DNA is TGTGCCTGGAGTCCAACAGGGATAGCCCACAACTCCTACGAGCAGTACTTC.

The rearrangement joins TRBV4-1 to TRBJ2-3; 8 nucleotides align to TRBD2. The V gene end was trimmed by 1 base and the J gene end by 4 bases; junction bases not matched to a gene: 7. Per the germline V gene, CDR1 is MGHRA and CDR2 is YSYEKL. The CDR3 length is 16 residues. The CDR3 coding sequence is TGCGCCAGCAGCCAAGTCCCAGCGGGAGAGGCAGATACGCAGTATTTT. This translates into CASSQVPAGEADTQYF.

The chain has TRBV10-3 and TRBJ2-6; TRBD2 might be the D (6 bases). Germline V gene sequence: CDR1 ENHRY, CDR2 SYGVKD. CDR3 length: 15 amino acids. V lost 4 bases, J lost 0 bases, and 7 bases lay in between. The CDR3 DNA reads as TGTGCCATCAGTGGACTAGACTCTGGGGCCAACGTCCTGACTTTC. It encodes CAISGLDSGANVLTF.

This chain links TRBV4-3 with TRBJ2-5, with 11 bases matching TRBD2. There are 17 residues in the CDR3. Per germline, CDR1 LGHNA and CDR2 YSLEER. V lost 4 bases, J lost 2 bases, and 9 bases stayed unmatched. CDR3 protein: CASSPGTSGFQQETQYF. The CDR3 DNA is TGCGCCAGCAGCCCCGGGACTAGCGGATTCCAACAAGAGACCCAGTACTTC.

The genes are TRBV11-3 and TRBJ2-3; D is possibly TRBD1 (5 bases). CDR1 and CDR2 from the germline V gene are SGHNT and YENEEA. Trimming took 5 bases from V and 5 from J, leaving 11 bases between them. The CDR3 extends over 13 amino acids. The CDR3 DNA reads TGTGCCAGCAGCCCCCAAGGGGAAGATACGCAGTATTTT. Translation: CASSPQGEDTQYF.

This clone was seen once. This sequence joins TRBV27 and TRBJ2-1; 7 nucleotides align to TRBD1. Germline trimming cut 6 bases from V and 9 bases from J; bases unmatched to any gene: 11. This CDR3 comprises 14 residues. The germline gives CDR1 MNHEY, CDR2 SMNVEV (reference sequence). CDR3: CASSPGTDGSEQFF. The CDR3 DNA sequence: TGTGCCAGCAGCCCAGGGACAGATGGGAGTGAGCAGTTCTTC.

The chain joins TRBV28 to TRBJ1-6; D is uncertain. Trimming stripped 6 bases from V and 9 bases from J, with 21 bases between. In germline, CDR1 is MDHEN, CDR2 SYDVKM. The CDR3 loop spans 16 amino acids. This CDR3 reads CASSTRRGMKSSPLHF. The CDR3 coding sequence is TGTGCCAGCAGCACGCGACGGGGTATGAAGAGTTCACCCCTCCACTTT.